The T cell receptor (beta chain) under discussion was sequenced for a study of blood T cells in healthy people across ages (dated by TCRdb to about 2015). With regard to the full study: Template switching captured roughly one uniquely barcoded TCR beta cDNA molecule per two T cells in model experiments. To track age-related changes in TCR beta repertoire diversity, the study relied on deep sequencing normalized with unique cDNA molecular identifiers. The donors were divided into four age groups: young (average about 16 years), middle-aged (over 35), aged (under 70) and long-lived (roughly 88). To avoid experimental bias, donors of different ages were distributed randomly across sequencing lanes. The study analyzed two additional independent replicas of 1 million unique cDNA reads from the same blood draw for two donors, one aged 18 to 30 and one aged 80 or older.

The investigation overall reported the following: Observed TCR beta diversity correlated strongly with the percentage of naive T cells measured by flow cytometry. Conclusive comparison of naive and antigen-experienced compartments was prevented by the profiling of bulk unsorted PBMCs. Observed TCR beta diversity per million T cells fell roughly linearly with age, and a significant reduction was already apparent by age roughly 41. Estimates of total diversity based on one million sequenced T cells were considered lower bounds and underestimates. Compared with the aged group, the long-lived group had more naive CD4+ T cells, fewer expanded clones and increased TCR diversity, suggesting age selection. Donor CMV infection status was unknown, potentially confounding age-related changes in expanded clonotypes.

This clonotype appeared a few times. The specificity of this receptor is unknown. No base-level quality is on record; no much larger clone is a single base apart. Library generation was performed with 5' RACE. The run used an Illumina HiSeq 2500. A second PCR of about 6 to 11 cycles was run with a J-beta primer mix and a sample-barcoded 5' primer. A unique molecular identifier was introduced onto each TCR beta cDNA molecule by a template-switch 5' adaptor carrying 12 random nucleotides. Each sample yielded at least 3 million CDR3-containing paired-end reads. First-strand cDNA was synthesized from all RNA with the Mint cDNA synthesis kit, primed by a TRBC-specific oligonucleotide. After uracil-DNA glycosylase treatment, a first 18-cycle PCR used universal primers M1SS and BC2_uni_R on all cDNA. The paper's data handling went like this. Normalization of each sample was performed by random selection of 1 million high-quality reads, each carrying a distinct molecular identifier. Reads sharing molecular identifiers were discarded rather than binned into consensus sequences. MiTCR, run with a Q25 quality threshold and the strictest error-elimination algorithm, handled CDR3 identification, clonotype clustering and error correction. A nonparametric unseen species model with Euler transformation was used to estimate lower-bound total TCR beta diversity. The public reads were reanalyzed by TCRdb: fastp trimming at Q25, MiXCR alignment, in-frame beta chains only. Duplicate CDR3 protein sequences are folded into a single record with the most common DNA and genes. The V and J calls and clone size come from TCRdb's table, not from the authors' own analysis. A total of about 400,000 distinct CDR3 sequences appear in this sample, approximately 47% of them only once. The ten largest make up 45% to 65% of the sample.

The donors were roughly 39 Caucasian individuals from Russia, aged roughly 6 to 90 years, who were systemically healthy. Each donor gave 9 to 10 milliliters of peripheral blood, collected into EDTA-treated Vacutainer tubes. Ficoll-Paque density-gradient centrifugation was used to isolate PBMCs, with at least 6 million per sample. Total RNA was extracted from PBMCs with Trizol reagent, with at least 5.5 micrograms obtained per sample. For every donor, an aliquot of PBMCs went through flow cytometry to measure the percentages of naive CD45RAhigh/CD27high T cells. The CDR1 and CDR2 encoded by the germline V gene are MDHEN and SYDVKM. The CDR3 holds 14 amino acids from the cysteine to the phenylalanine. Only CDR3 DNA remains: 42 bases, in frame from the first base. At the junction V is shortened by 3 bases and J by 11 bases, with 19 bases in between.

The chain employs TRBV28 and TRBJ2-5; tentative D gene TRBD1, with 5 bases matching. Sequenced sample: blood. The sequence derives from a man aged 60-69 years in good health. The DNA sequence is TGTGCCAGCAGTTTCCAAGGGGCCGGTATAAGGCAGTACTTC. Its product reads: CASSFQGAGIRQYF.